This is a list of T cell receptor beta chains from one sample in a study of blood T cell repertoires in COVID-19. TCRdb keeps only in-frame clones here, not all; method: immunoSEQ multiplex PCR. The profile covers about 160,000 clones, with more than 75% appearing a single time and approximately 10% taken by the ten largest. Sequenced material: peripheral blood. These receptor sequences come from a woman in her sixties or seventies with COVID-19, enrolled during active disease. Each CDR3 is given with its conserved first and last residue. D genes are given only for firm matches. Size is omitted from some rows. Given values are once, few, many or a class for expanded clones.

V	J	length	size	D	CDR3	DNA
TRBV18	TRBJ2-3	17	.	TRBD1	CASFKPRDRGATDTQYF	TGTGCCAGCTTCAAGCCCCGGGACAGGGGAGCCACAGATACGCAGTATTTT
TRBV6-5	TRBJ2-7	14	.	.	CASSPQRQVYEQYF	TGTGCCAGCAGTCCCCAGAGACAGGTCTACGAGCAGTACTTC
TRBV27	TRBJ2-7	15	.	.	CASSLNGAVGYEQYF	TGTGCCAGCAGTTTAAATGGGGCCGTAGGTTACGAGCAGTACTTC
TRBV4-2	TRBJ2-6	15	.	.	CASSPVSAGANVLTF	TGTGCCAGCAGTCCTGTGTCAGCTGGGGCCAACGTCCTGACTTTC
TRBV24-1	TRBJ2-2	14	.	.	CATGPGFGTGELFF	TGTGCCACCGGCCCAGGGTTCGGCACCGGGGAGCTGTTTTTT
TRBV29-1	TRBJ1-1	13	.	TRBD1	CSVGQGSNTEAFF	TGCAGCGTTGGACAGGGTTCGAACACTGAAGCTTTCTTT
TRBV3-1/TRBV3-2	TRBJ1-2	19	.	TRBD1	CASSQAPGTEGTRTYGYTF	TGTGCCAGCAGCCAAGCACCCGGGACAGAAGGGACGCGAACCTATGGCTACACCTTC
TRBV3-1/TRBV3-2	TRBJ1-4	14	.	.	CASSPPRSAEKLFF	TGTGCCAGCAGCCCGCCTAGGTCAGCTGAAAAACTGTTTTTT
TRBV2	TRBJ2-2	15	.	TRBD2	CASGLAGAGTGELFF	TGTGCCAGCGGACTAGCGGGGGCGGGCACCGGGGAGCTGTTTTTT
TRBV2	TRBJ2-5	17	.	TRBD2	CASSPGTSGGSQETQYF	TGTGCCAGCAGTCCCGGGACTAGCGGGGGGAGCCAAGAGACCCAGTACTTC
TRBV5-6	TRBJ2-7	14	.	TRBD1	CASSPGQGSYEQYF	TGTGCCAGCAGCCCAGGACAGGGCTCCTACGAGCAGTACTTC
TRBV2	TRBJ1-4	14	.	TRBD1	CASNTRDSNEKLFF	TGTGCCAGCAATACTCGGGACAGTAATGAAAAACTGTTTTTT
TRBV13	TRBJ1-5	17	.	TRBD1	CASSPGQGLDSNQPQHF	TGTGCCAGCAGCCCGGGACAGGGGCTTGATAGCAATCAGCCCCAGCATTTT
TRBV6-5	TRBJ1-5	16	few	TRBD1	CASSSPGQAHHQPQHF	TGTGCCAGCAGTTCCCCGGGACAGGCTCACCATCAGCCCCAGCATTTT
TRBV7-2	TRBJ1-6	14	.	.	CASSLAGGYSPLHF	TGTGCCAGCAGCTTAGCGGGGGGTTATTCACCCCTCCACTTT
TRBV7-9	TRBJ2-2	16	.	TRBD1	CASSLRGTEVTGELFF	TGTGCCAGCAGCTTGAGGGGGACAGAAGTCACCGGGGAGCTGTTTTTT
TRBV11-1	TRBJ1-1	15	once	TRBD1	CASSQKTGGATEAFF	TGTGCCAGCAGCCAAAAGACAGGGGGGGCGACTGAAGCTTTCTTT
TRBV5-1	TRBJ2-3	18	.	.	CASSLGGALSVNTDTQYF	TGCGCCAGCAGCTTGGGCGGGGCACTCTCTGTTAACACAGATACGCAGTATTTT
TRBV7-9	TRBJ2-2	13	.	.	CASSKWETGELFF	TGTGCCAGCAGCAAGTGGGAGACCGGGGAGCTGTTTTTT
TRBV25-1	TRBJ1-4	17	.	.	CASSETYGTLDNEKLFF	TGTGCCAGCAGTGAAACGTACGGGACTCTAGATAATGAAAAACTGTTTTTT
TRBV6-5	TRBJ1-1	16	.	TRBD1	CASSYSGGARDTEAFF	TGTGCCAGCAGTTACTCAGGGGGCGCACGGGACACTGAAGCTTTCTTT
TRBV7-3	TRBJ2-1	18	.	TRBD1	CASSSKATGGFIPNEQFF	TGTGCCAGCAGCTCTAAGGCGACAGGGGGCTTCATTCCCAATGAGCAGTTCTTC
TRBV4-1	TRBJ1-3	17	.	.	CASSQDWQATSGNTIYF	TGCGCCAGCAGCCAAGATTGGCAGGCTACCTCTGGAAACACCATATATTTT
TRBV3-1/TRBV3-2	TRBJ2-1	17	.	.	CASSQGERGAAYNEQFF	TGTGCCAGCAGCCAGGGCGAACGGGGGGCCGCCTACAATGAGCAGTTCTTC
TRBV10-2	TRBJ2-5	14	.	TRBD2	CASSVGGAIETQYF	TGCGCCAGCAGTGTCGGGGGGGCCATAGAGACCCAGTACTTC
TRBV7-8	TRBJ1-2	12	.	.	CASSLAEGGPTF	TGTGCCAGCAGCTTAGCAGAGGGAGGCCCCACCTTC
TRBV2	TRBJ2-7	13	.	TRBD1	CASGDRGYNEQYF	TGTGCCAGCGGCGACAGGGGGTACAACGAGCAGTACTTC
TRBV28	TRBJ1-6	15	.	TRBD1	CASSRGTGVNSPLHF	TGTGCCAGCAGCCGCGGGACAGGGGTTAATTCACCCCTCCACTTT
TRBV7-3	TRBJ2-5	13	.	.	CASSSGPQETQYF	TGTGCCAGCAGCTCAGGCCCCCAAGAGACCCAGTACTTC
TRBV4-1	TRBJ2-3	17	.	TRBD2	CASSQSSSGLETDTQYF	TGCGCCAGCAGCCAATCCTCTAGCGGGTTAGAGACAGATACGCAGTATTTT
TRBV4-1	TRBJ2-7	15	.	TRBD1	CASSLQETGGGEQYF	TGCGCCAGCAGCCTCCAGGAGACAGGGGGTGGTGAGCAGTACTTC
TRBV5-8	TRBJ2-1	13	once	TRBD2	CASSLFRTSGQFF	TGTGCCAGCAGCTTGTTCAGGACTAGCGGACAGTTCTTC
TRBV27	TRBJ1-1	15	.	TRBD1	CASSLYGQENTEAFF	TGTGCCAGCAGTTTATATGGACAGGAGAACACTGAAGCTTTCTTT
TRBV30	TRBJ1-2	15	.	TRBD1	CAWSRRDRGPEGYTF	TGTGCCTGGAGTCGCCGGGACAGGGGGCCGGAGGGCTACACCTTC
TRBV19	TRBJ1-1	13	.	.	CASSNFLNTEAFF	TGTGCCAGTTCCAATTTCCTGAACACTGAAGCTTTCTTT
TRBV11-3	TRBJ2-7	13	.	TRBD1	CASSFETGEEQYF	TGTGCCAGCAGCTTCGAGACAGGGGAAGAGCAGTACTTC
TRBV28	TRBJ1-4	19	few	TRBD1	CASSPQRDRGPATNEKLFF	TGTGCCAGCAGTCCTCAAAGGGACAGGGGGCCTGCAACTAATGAAAAACTGTTTTTT
TRBV6-1	TRBJ1-3	15	once	.	CASSEGVGRGNTIYF	TGTGCCAGCAGTGAAGGGGTGGGGCGAGGAAACACCATATATTTT
TRBV28	TRBJ1-2	12	.	TRBD1	CASSGRGEGYTF	TGTGCCAGCAGCGGCAGGGGGGAAGGCTACACCTTC
TRBV29-1	TRBJ1-1	10	once	.	CSTGNTEAFF	TGCAGCACCGGTAACACTGAAGCTTTCTTT
TRBV5-4	TRBJ2-7	15	.	TRBD1	CASSVPGQSSYEQYF	TGTGCCAGCAGCGTCCCGGGACAGAGCTCCTACGAGCAGTACTTC
TRBV10-3	TRBJ2-1	15	.	TRBD2	CAISEGLAGLYEQFF	TGTGCCATCAGTGAGGGACTAGCGGGGCTGTATGAGCAGTTCTTC